Following are 10 T cell receptor beta chains from one sample sequenced in a study of OX40 agonist ivuxolimab in advanced cancers. TCRdb keeps only in-frame clones here, not all; method: immunoSEQ multiplex PCR. The repertoire has some 96,000 clones, 75% to 95% of them found once; the top ten carry approximately 0.54%. Here the sequenced sample was CD4+ or CD8+ T cells sorted from blood, taken in a trial of the OX40 agonist ivuxolimab. Every receptor here comes from an adult with an advanced solid tumor such as melanoma, head and neck, liver or kidney cancer.

This chain links TRBV4-2 with TRBJ1-4; D might be TRBD1 (6 bases). The CDR3 totals 17 residues. Germline V CDR1 and CDR2: LGHNA, YNFKEQ. Between the trimmed V and J ends, which lost 2 bases and 0 bases, there was a span of 13 bases. CDR3 coding DNA: TGTGCCAGCAGCCAATCGCCCGGGACACCAACTAATGAAAAACTGTTTTTT. Protein sequence: CASSQSPGTPTNEKLFF.

This sequence joins TRBV27 and TRBJ2-7; D unresolved. The length of the CDR3 is 14 residues. With 0 bases removed from V and 4 bases from J, the gap between germline ends came to 10 bases. Germline V gene data show CDR1 as MNHEY and CDR2 as SMNVEV (reference sequence). The DNA for the CDR3 is TGTGCCAGCAGTTTATCGTGGCTAAATTACGAGCAGTACTTC. It is translated as CASSLSWLNYEQYF.

The genes are TRBV6-5 and TRBJ2-7; D possibly matches TRBD1 or TRBD2 (5 bases each). The CDR3 consists of 15 residues. V was clipped by 7 bases and J by 2 bases, with 18 bases between them. Germline-derived CDR1 and CDR2 are MNHEY and SVGAGI. Here the CDR3 reads CASKAPGDGTYEQYF. In nucleotides, the CDR3 is TGTGCCAGCAAGGCCCCCGGGGACGGAACCTACGAGCAGTACTTC.

The V call is TRBV27, the J call TRBJ1-4; 9 nucleotides match TRBD1. The CDR3 spans 13 residues. J gave up 8 bases and V 6 bases, and 4 bases lay outside the gene matches. CDR1 is MNHEY, CDR2 SMNVEV, per germline (reference sequence). As DNA, the CDR3 is TGTGCCAGCAGGACAGGGGGTGGGGAAAAACTGTTTTTT. Protein product: CASRTGGGEKLFF.

This clone has a single count. The rearrangement joins TRBV18 to TRBJ2-2; 11 bases match TRBD2. J lost 1 base, V lost 0 bases, and 7 bases had no gene match. The CDR3 totals 19 residues. The germline CDR1 and CDR2 sequences are KGHSH and LQKENI. For the CDR3, the DNA is TGTGCCAGCTCACCACCGAAACTAGCGGGAGAGGAGAACACCGGGGAGCTGTTTTTT. The encoded protein is CASSPPKLAGEENTGELFF.

This chain joins TRBV5-5 and TRBJ2-7; D possibly corresponds to TRBD2 (5 bases). With 6 bases removed from V and 0 bases from J, the gap between germline ends came to 19 bases. CDR1 and CDR2 from the germline V gene are SGHKS and YYEKEE (reference sequence). The length of the CDR3 is 16 residues. Here the CDR3 reads CASIREYGVSSYEQYF. CDR3 coding DNA: TGTGCCAGCATCCGGGAATACGGGGTCAGCTCCTACGAGCAGTACTTC.

The rearrangement links TRBV5-1 to TRBJ2-1; D is undetermined. This CDR3 is built from 13 residues. The germline V and J ends were trimmed by 4 bases and 5 bases, with 10 bases remaining between them. CDR1 is SGHRS and CDR2 is YFSETQ in the germline V gene. CDR3 bases: TGCGCCAGCAGCGTCAGGAGCCACAATGAGCAGTTCTTC. This encodes CASSVRSHNEQFF.

The rearrangement joins TRBV7-2 to TRBJ1-2; D is undetermined. V was shortened by 5 bases and J by 4 bases, with 11 bases between the two germline ends. Germline CDR1 is SGHTA and CDR2 is FQGNSA. The CDR3 covers 13 residues. The CDR3 sequence: CASSPRTAYGYTF. CDR3 sequence (DNA): TGTGCCAGCAGCCCGAGGACGGCCTATGGCTACACCTTC.

The rearrangement uses TRBV6-1 and TRBJ1-5, with 9 positions matching TRBD1. This CDR3 region has 13 residues. The junction had 1 base not matched to a gene; V was cut back by 4 bases and J by 6 bases. In germline, CDR1 is MNHNS, CDR2 SASEGT. CDR3 protein: CASSGTGVQPQHF. The DNA for the CDR3 is TGTGCCAGCAGTGGGACAGGGGTTCAGCCCCAGCATTTT.

V and J are TRBV27 and TRBJ1-1, with D possibly being TRBD1 (5 bases). V lost 4 bases and J lost 8, with 14 bases in between. The CDR3 spans 13 residues. In germline, CDR1 is MNHEY, CDR2 SMNVEV (reference sequence). The CDR3 reads CASSWGSHKEAFF. The CDR3 DNA reads as TGTGCCAGCAGTTGGGGCAGCCACAAGGAAGCTTTCTTT.